This T cell receptor (beta chain) was captured by sequencing in a study of blood T cell repertoires in COVID-19. About the study: Samples taken during acute and convalescent COVID-19 were collected in the United States, Italy and Spain. T cells, B-cell-depleted T cells, or PBMCs supplied cDNA or gDNA.

The length of the CDR3 is 14 residues. Between the trimmed V and J ends, which lost 6 bases and 8 bases, there was a span of 20 bases. Germline V gene data show CDR1 as SGHRS and CDR2 as YFSETQ. Original handling: Reference gene primer amplification gave nucleated cell count estimates. The data were produced by immunoSEQ multiplex PCR, yet TCRdb's version contains in-frame clones alone and is incomplete. V, J and clone size were drawn from that table, and D and trimming were deduced from the DNA. The profile shows 40,000 to 45,000 clones, 92% of them singletons. The TCR sequence derives from a human donor in a cohort sampled during active COVID-19. The sample was peripheral blood. V and J are TRBV5-1 and TRBJ1-1; D perhaps matches TRBD1 (6 bases). The CDR3 DNA sequence: TGCGCCAGCAAGGAGTTATTCCGAACAGGGGAAGCTTTCTTT. Encoded protein: CASKELFRTGEAFF.